Given below is one TCR beta chain in context. Antigen unknown. This table comes from immunoSEQ multiplex PCR, and its TCRdb copy is limited to in-frame clones, with some not included. The sample consists of roughly 140,000 clones, 80% to 95% of them appearing once. This specimen belongs to a study of T cell responses to AZD1222 COVID-19 vaccine. Broader study findings: Seropositive status at baseline applied to only five to seven AZD1222 recipients. White British people made up most donors, females outnumbered males, and clonal diversity was possibly underestimated.

The starting material was peripheral blood, obtained on day 0 of MenACWY control vaccination. This sequence originates from an adult in good health.

The CDR3: CASTVLGGQPQHF. The CDR3 bases are TGTGCCAGCACTGTGCTAGGCGGGCAGCCCCAGCATTTT. The chain is built from TRBV2 and TRBJ1-5, with D hard to call. The germline V gene encodes CDR1 SNHLY and CDR2 FYNNEI. The CDR3 spans 13 residues. Trimming removed 7 bases at V and 7 bases at J, with 14 bases between.